This T cell receptor (beta chain) was obtained from a study of blood T cell repertoires in COVID-19. The wider study: COVID-19 samples from acute and convalescent phases originated in the United States, Italy and Spain. T cells, B-cell-depleted T cells, or PBMCs provided the cDNA or gDNA that served as material.

The CDR3 contains 19 residues. CDR1 is SGHRS, CDR2 YFSETQ, per germline. Germline trimming cut 0 bases from V and 3 bases from J; bases unmatched to any gene: 15. In the original workflow: Reference gene primer amplification gave nucleated cell count estimates. Assay used: immunoSEQ multiplex PCR; TCRdb lists only in-frame clones, some missing. The V and J calls and the clone size are those of that table, but D and trimming were determined from the DNA. The sample has under 300,000 clones, around four fifths seen once. This receptor was identified in a woman aged 45-59 years who had recovered from COVID-19. This chain links TRBV5-1 with TRBJ2-7, with 10 bases identical to TRBD1. The sequenced sample consisted of peripheral blood. In nucleotides, the CDR3 is TGCGCCAGCAGCTTGGAGCGGACAGGGGGAGGTGGCAGGTACTACGAGCAGTACTTC. Translation: CASSLERTGGGGRYYEQYF.